The clone carrying this T cell receptor beta chain came up a few times. The antigen is not known. This sample is part of a study of long-term antiretroviral therapy in people with HIV. Whole-study results and caveats: Diversity rose after ART but stayed below transplant donor controls. CDR3 lengths in HIV samples spanned a narrower range than controls.

In germline, CDR1 is LNHNV, CDR2 YYDKDF (reference sequence). Trimming stripped 0 bases from V and 4 bases from J, with 10 bases between. This CDR3 has 15 residues. The assay used was immunoSEQ (version v3.0), run at survey level. The repertoire was sequenced with immunoSEQ multiplex PCR; TCRdb's copy has only in-frame clones and lacks some. The top ten hold roughly 4.3% of the sample, which has about 21,000 clones, 70% to 90% seen once. The input for sequencing was unsorted PBMCs, taken around 4 years after starting antiretroviral therapy. The TCR originated in a man aged 18 to 29 with HIV. The chain uses TRBV15 and TRBJ1-5; D call uncertain. The CDR3 bases are TGTGCCACCAGCAGAGATCTAGGGCAGAATCAGCCCCAGCATTTT. This sequence encodes CATSRDLGQNQPQHF. Full variable domain (remainder filled in from reference TRBV15 and TRBJ1-5): DAMVIQNPRYQVTQFGKPVTLSCSQTLNHNVMYWYQQKSSQAPKLLFHYYDKDFNNEADTPDNFQSRRPNTSFCFLDIRSPGLGDTAMYLCATSRDLGQNQPQHFGDGTRLSIL.